The T cell receptor beta chain under discussion was sequenced for a study of CD8 T cells in Susac syndrome. Notes on the study in general: TCR sequencing and HLA analysis covered a relatively small number of individuals.

An input of about 0.45 to 1 ug of RNA was subjected to reverse transcription using random hexamers. The immunoSEQ assay covered 54 Vbeta and 13 Jbeta segments for CDR3. TCRdb processed the immunoSEQ multiplex PCR reads anew with MiXCR; each CDR3 protein has one entry. The sample lists 65,000 to 100,000 distinct CDR3 sequences; approximately 96% were seen once. The CDR3 sequence is 16 residues long. Germline assignment: CDR1 MNHEY and CDR2 SVGAGI. J lost 2 bases, V lost 4 bases, and 11 bases had no gene match. Note on this clonotype: The antigen remains unidentified.

The chain joins TRBV6-5 to TRBJ2-7; 7 bases fit TRBD1. This receptor was taken from a human donor with Susac syndrome. Sequences were obtained from CD8+ T cells from PBMCs. The CDR3: CASSFHHPGQTYEQYF. The DNA of the CDR3 is TGTGCCAGCAGTTTCCACCATCCGGGACAGACCTACGAGCAGTACTTC.